Here is one TCR beta chain with its context. The antigen remains undetermined. The record originates from a study of cytomegalovirus exposure and HLA in healthy donors. There are 15 residues in the CDR3. Trimming left V 8 bases short and J 1 base short, with 18 bases between. Germline V CDR1 and CDR2: LNHDA, SQIVND (reference sequence). Study-wide findings and caveats: Among TCR beta chains, those listed as cytomegalovirus-associated numbered 164. Using a false discovery rate of 0.05, a later analysis showed that approximately 17,000 TCR beta sequences were associated with HLA alleles. Data from an earlier analysis indicated that most TCR beta V segments were productive either about 87% or about 30% of the time.

Each donor was nominally healthy when sampled (though unrecorded immune exposures were likely). The PCR made use of 60 Vbeta and 13 Jbeta primers. The table came from immunoSEQ multiplex PCR; TCRdb's copy has only in-frame clones and leaves some out. The data hold 130,000 to 150,000 clones, with approximately 79% observed a single time. The rearrangement uses TRBV19 and TRBJ2-7; D perhaps matches TRBD1 (6 bases). This receptor was obtained from a male donor in good health and CMV-seronegative. Sequencing was carried out using PBMCs. The chain's CDR3 is CASQASSGQSYEQYF. CDR3 nucleotides: TGTGCCAGTCAGGCCTCCTCAGGACAGTCCTACGAGCAGTACTTC.